This TCR beta chain appears in the sequencing data of a study of cytomegalovirus exposure and HLA in healthy donors. Study-level results: In vitro confirmation showed a few CMV-associated chains to be CMV antigen specific.

CDR1 and CDR2 (germline): MDHEN, SYDVKM. V lost 1 base, J lost 7 bases, and 10 bases lay in between. This CDR3 spans 14 amino acids. In the case of this clone: Its antigen remains unidentified.

The PCR used 60 Vbeta and 13 Jbeta primers. TCRdb's copy holds only in-frame clones and misses some; the assay was immunoSEQ multiplex PCR. The table lists tens of thousands of clones, approximately 81% of them singletons, with about 8.2% in the top ten. The sequence was collected from a woman aged 40 to 50 in good health and CMV-seropositive. Sequencing was performed on PBMCs. The rearrangement links TRBV28 to TRBJ1-4; D not resolved. The CDR3 reads CASSLLREGEKLFF. The CDR3 DNA sequence: TGTGCCAGCAGTTTATTGAGGGAGGGTGAAAAACTGTTTTTT.